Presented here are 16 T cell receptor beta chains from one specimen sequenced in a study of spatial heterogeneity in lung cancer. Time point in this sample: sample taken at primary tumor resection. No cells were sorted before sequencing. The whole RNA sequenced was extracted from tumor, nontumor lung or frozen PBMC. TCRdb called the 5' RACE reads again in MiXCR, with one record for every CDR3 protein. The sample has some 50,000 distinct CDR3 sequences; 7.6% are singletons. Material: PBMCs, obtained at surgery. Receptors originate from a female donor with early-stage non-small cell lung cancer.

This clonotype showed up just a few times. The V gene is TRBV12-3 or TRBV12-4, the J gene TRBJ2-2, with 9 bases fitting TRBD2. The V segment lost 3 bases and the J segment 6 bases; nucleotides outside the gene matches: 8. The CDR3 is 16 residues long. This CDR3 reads CASSFRRGGRSGELFF. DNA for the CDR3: TGTGCCAGCAGTTTCCGGCGGGGGGGTCGTTCCGGGGAGCTGTTTTTT.

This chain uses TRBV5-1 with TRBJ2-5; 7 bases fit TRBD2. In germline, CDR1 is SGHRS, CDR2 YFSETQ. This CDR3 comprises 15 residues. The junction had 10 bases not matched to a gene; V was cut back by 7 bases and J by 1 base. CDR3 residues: CASHPGGSRQETQYF. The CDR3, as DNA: TGCGCCAGCCACCCCGGGGGGAGCCGCCAAGAGACCCAGTACTTC.

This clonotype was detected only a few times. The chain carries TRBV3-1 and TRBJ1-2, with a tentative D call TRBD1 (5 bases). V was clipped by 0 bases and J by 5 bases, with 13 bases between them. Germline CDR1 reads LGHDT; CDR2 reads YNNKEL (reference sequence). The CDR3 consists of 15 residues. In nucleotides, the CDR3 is TGTGCCAGCAGCCAAGATAATGCAGGGCGATATGGCTACACCTTC. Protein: CASSQDNAGRYGYTF.

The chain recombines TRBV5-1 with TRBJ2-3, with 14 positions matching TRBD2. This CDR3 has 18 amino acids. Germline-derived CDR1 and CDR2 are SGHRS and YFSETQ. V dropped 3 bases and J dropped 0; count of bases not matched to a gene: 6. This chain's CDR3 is CASSSGLAGGYSTDTQYF. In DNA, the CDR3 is TGCGCCAGCAGCTCCGGACTAGCGGGGGGATACAGCACAGATACGCAGTATTTT.

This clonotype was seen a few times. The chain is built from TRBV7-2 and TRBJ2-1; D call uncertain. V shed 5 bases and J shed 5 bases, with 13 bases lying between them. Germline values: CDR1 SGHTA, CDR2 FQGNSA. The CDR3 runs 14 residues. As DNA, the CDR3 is TGTGCCAGCAGCACTGTAAACCTGGACAATGAGCAGTTCTTC. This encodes CASSTVNLDNEQFF.

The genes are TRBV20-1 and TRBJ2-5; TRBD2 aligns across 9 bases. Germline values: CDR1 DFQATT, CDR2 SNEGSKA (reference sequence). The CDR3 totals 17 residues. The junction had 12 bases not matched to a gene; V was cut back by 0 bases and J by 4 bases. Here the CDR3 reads CSARDLARGGLLETQYF. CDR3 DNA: TGCAGTGCTAGAGATCTGGCGCGGGGGGGCCTGCTAGAGACCCAGTACTTC.

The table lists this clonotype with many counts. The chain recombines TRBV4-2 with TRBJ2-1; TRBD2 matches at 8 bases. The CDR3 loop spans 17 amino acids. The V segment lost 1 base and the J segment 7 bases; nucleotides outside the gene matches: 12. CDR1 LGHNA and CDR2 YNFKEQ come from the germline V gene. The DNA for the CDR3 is TGTGCCAGCAGCCAAGCGACTGGACTAGCAGTCCGTAATGAGCAGTTCTTC. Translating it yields CASSQATGLAVRNEQFF.

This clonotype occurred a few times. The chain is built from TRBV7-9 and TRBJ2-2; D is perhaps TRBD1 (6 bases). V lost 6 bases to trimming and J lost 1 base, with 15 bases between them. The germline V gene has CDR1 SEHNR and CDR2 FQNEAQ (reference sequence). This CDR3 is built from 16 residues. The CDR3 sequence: CASRTDPTGNTGELFF. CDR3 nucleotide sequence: TGTGCCAGCAGGACCGACCCGACAGGGAACACCGGGGAGCTGTTTTTT.

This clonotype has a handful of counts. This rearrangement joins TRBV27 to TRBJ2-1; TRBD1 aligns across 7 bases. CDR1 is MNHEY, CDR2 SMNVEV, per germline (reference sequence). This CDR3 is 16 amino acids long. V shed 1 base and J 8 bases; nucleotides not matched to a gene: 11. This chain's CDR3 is CASSLLQGIGYDEQFF. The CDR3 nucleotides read TGTGCCAGCAGTTTATTACAGGGGATTGGGTATGATGAGCAGTTCTTC.

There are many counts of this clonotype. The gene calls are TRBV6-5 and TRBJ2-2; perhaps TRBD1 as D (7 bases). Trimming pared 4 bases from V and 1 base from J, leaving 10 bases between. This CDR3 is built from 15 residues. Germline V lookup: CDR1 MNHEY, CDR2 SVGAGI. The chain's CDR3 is CASSWQGGNTGELFF. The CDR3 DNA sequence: TGTGCCAGCAGTTGGCAGGGGGGGAACACCGGGGAGCTGTTTTTT.

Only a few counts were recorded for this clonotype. The CDR3 loop is CASSPSTSSGNTIYF. The CDR3 region has the DNA TGTGCCAGCTCACCGAGCACCAGCTCTGGAAACACCATATATTTT. V and J are TRBV18 and TRBJ1-3; D is undetermined. CDR3 length: 15 residues. V gave up 3 bases and J gave up 0 bases, with 9 bases separating them. Germline V CDR1 and CDR2: KGHSH, LQKENI.

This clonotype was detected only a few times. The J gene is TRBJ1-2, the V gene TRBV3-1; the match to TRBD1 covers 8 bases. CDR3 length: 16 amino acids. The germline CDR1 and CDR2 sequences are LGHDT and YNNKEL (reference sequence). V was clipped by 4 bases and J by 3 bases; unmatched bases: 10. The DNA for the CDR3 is TGTGCCAGCAGCCCGGCGCATCTGGGACAGGACTATGGCTACACCTTC. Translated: CASSPAHLGQDYGYTF.

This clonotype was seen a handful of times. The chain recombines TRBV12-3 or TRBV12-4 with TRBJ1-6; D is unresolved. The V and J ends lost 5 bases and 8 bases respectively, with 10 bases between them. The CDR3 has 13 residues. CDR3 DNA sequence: TGTGCCAGCAGTCCCCGGGCCCATTCACCCCTCCACTTT. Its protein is CASSPRAHSPLHF.

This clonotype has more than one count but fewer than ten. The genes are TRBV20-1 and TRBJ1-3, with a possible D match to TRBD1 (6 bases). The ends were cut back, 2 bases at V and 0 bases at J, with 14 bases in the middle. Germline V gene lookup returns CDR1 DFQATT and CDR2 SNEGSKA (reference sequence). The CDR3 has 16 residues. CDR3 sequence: CSARPLTGPSGNTIYF. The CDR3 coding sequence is TGCAGTGCTAGACCGCTTACAGGGCCCTCTGGAAACACCATATATTTT.

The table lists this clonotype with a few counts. CDR3 sequence reads: CASSIRDRNGYTF. CDR3 DNA sequence: TGTGCCAGCAGCATCCGGGACAGGAATGGCTACACCTTC. The rearrangement uses TRBV11-2 and TRBJ1-2; 8 bases align to TRBD1. The CDR3 consists of 13 residues. V trimming: 5 bases; J trimming: 6 bases; junction bases outside the gene matches: 5. Germline loops: CDR1 SGHAT, CDR2 FQNNGV.

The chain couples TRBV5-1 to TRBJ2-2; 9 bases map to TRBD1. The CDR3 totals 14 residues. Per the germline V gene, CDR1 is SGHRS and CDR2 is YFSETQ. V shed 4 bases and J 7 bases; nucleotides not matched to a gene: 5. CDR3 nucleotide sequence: TGCGCCAGCAGCGAGGGACAGGGTATCGGGGAGCTGTTTTTT. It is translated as CASSEGQGIGELFF.